These 8 T cell receptor beta chains were sequenced from one sample in a study of identical twins. TCRdb fed the 5' RACE reads into MiXCR, producing one record per CDR3 protein. The sample lists fewer than 550,000 distinct CDR3 sequences, roughly an eighth occurring once. The sample was also linked to a second study, of yellow fever vaccine responses in identical twins.

The specimen was CD4+ T cells sorted from blood. The receptors shown here come from a woman aged 18-29 years in good health.

The V call is TRBV9, the J call TRBJ2-1, with 9 bases aligning to TRBD1. The germline V gene encodes CDR1 SGDLS and CDR2 YYNGEE. CDR3 size: 15 residues. The trim removed 1 base at V and 3 bases at J, leaving 2 bases unmatched. The DNA of the CDR3 is TGTGCCAGCAGCGTAAGGGACAGGGACTACAATGAGCAGTTCTTC. Its protein is CASSVRDRDYNEQFF.

This clonotype was found many times. The chain is built from TRBV9 and TRBJ2-1; D not certain. The CDR3 consists of 11 residues. V lost 2 bases to trimming and J lost 8 bases, with 5 bases between them. Germline V gene data show CDR1 as SGDLS and CDR2 as YYNGEE. This CDR3 is CASSVLDEQFF. In nucleotides, the CDR3 is TGTGCCAGCAGCGTTTTGGATGAGCAGTTCTTC.

This clonotype was detected a few times. This sequence may be a read error, since a much larger clone differs from it by one base. This chain links TRBV27 with TRBJ2-2; unclear D gene. Trimming took off 4 bases at V and 4 bases at J, with 7 bases between the two ends. The CDR3 has 13 residues. The V gene's germline CDR1 is MNHEY and CDR2 SMNVEV (reference sequence). The CDR3 reads CASSSHGTGELFF. CDR3 DNA sequence: TGTGCCAGCAGTTCCCATGGCACCGGGGAGCTGTTTTTT.

This clonotype was observed at least ten times. This sequence joins TRBV12-3 or TRBV12-4 and TRBJ1-1; a weak D match, TRBD1 (5 bases). This CDR3 contains 13 residues. V was pared by 3 bases and J by 4 bases, with 9 bases between. The CDR3 loop reads CASSLSQGTEAFF. CDR3 nucleotides: TGTGCCAGCAGTTTGTCCCAGGGCACTGAAGCTTTCTTT.

At least ten counts were recorded for this clonotype. CDR3 region: CSARTSTHYNEQFF. For the CDR3, the DNA is TGCAGCGCTCGGACTAGCACCCACTACAATGAGCAGTTCTTC. This chain uses TRBV29-1 with TRBJ2-1, with TRBD2 matching over 8 bases. The CDR3 has 14 residues. Germline loops: CDR1 SQVTM, CDR2 ANQGSEA. The J segment lost 3 bases and the V segment lost 7 bases, leaving 8 bases of the junction unmatched.

The chain uses TRBV29-1 and TRBJ2-1; TRBD2 is a possible D gene (5 bases). The ends were cut back, 6 bases at V and 0 bases at J, with 15 bases in the middle. Germline V CDR1 and CDR2: SQVTM, ANQGSEA. This CDR3 spans 15 amino acids. In nucleotides, the CDR3 is TGCAGCGTCCTTGGGAGCCAACGCTCCTACAATGAGCAGTTCTTC. It translates to CSVLGSQRSYNEQFF.

The V call is TRBV28, the J call TRBJ1-6; 7 bases match TRBD1. The trim removed 4 bases at V and 0 bases at J, leaving 9 bases unmatched. Germline CDR1 MDHEN, CDR2 SYDVKM. The CDR3 loop spans 18 amino acids. The CDR3 region is CASSSTGTESSYNSPLHF. CDR3 DNA: TGTGCCAGCAGTTCAACCGGGACAGAGAGCTCCTATAATTCACCCCTCCACTTT.

In its sample, this clonotype was seen many times. The chain has TRBV12-3 or TRBV12-4 and TRBJ2-2; D ambiguous. CDR3 length: 13 amino acids. V lost 6 bases and J lost 4, with 9 bases in between. The CDR3 loop reads CASSRRSTGELFF. CDR3 in DNA: TGTGCCAGCAGCCGTAGGTCCACCGGGGAGCTGTTTTTT.